The T cell receptor beta chain under discussion was sequenced for a study of shared clonotypes between healthy human individuals (dated by TCRdb to the early 2020s). In the study overall: The cohort comprised a couple of women and three men aged 18 to 49 years. Libraries were prepared and TCR repertoires were sequenced by different laboratories using diverse techniques, in order to increase sequencing depth and limit assay-specific biases. To estimate repertoire size and how much clonotypes are shared between individuals, the study performed deep sequencing of blood TCR repertoires from roughly five healthy adults. Between about 0.85 and 9.5 billion PBMCs per donor were obtained by leukapheresis.

Using the deep immunoSEQ assay, TCR CDR3 regions were amplified from genomic DNA by multiplex PCR. Extracted genomic DNA from each cell subset was spread evenly across all wells of several immunoSEQ 96-well plates, with each plate serving as a replicate. For unsorted PBMC, approximately 290 ng of genomic DNA, equivalent to about 30,000 T cell genomes, went into each replicate PCR. Unsorted PBMC genomic DNA was sequenced across ten immunoSEQ deep assay plates. Purified libraries were measured with a Qubit 3.0 fluorometer, size-checked on a Bioanalyzer 2100, and measured again with the KAPA Library Quantification kit. A separate single-read 150-cycle Illumina NextSeq 550 flow cell was used to sequence each immunoSEQ 96-well plate. The published analysis was carried out like this. The immunoSEQ output contained only junctional sequences without quality scores, so filtering could not match that applied to full-length reads. Sequences were annotated with PyIR, a Python wrapper for IgBLAST v1.9, and V/J genes and CDR3 were assigned using IMGT germline references. Reads were removed for weak V/J assignments (E-value above 1e-6), missing CDR3, stop codons, out-of-frame junctions, or ambiguous translated residues. V3J clonotypes were defined as sequences sharing an identical inferred V gene, J gene, and CDR3 amino acid sequence. Percentage overlap between repertoires was computed as shared unique clonotypes divided by the size of the smaller repertoire. RTK rarefaction, the Chao1 estimator, and Recon v2.1 estimates of unobserved clonotypes were used to assess repertoire richness. This is the immuneACCESS table as TCRdb keeps it, with only in-frame sequences that have V and J called. A part of the clones is gone; compared with another copy, unresolved V genes explain less than half, and the rest is unexplained. V, J and clone size derive from that table, while D and trimming were established from the DNA sequence. This sample lists some 470,000 clones; about 82% were detected once. The ten top clones hold over 10% of the sample.

About this clone: Its antigen is unknown. The likely explanation is a read error, given a far larger clone one base away.

Sequences MNHEY (CDR1) and SVGAGI (CDR2) are obtained from the germline V gene. The CDR3 goes from the cysteine to the phenylalanine over 15 residues. CDR3 DNA only is kept here, 45 bases in frame from base 1. The donors were healthy, HIV-negative adults with no recently reported acute infections or vaccinations. Only Caucasian adults living in Nashville, Tennessee, USA were represented among the donors. In the unsorted samples, around 81 million PBMCs were counted, and genomic DNA was extracted using the QIAamp DNA Blood Mini kit. After blood collection by leukapheresis, PBMCs were isolated using Ficoll-Histopaque density gradient centrifugation and then cryopreserved in the vapor phase of liquid nitrogen. The study at large found these results: Pairwise subsampling led to the expectation that sequencing depth would affect the degree of clonotype sharing among donors. Because the study included a small number of donors, the genetic and exposure-history diversity represented was limited. Sampling was restricted to blood, and TCR repertoires in tissues likely differ from the TCR repertoires found in blood.

Recombination joined TRBV6-5 with TRBJ2-2; TRBD2 is possibly the D segment (5 matching bases). The origin of this receptor is a woman aged 40 to 49 in good health. Some clones in this sample may be carry-over from other donors' samples. Sequenced: PBMCs. The bases are TGTGCCAGCAGTATCCGGACTGCGAACACCGGGGAGCTGCTTTTT. This sequence encodes CASSIRTANTGELLF.